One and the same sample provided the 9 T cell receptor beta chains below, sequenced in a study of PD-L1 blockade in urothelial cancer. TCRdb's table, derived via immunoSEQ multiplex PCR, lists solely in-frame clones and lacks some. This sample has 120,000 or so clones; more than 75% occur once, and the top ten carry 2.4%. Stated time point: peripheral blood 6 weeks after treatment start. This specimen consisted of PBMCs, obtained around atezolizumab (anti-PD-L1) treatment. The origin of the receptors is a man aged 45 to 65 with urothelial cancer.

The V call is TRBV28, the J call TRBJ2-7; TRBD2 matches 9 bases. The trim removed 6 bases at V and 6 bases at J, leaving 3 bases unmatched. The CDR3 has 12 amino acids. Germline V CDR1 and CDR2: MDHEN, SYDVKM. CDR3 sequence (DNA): TGTGCCAGCAGCCAACTAGCGGGCGAGCAGTACTTC. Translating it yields CASSQLAGEQYF. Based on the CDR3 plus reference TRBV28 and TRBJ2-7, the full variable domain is DVKVTQSSRYLVKRTGEKVFLECVQDMDHENMFWYRQDPGLGLRLIYFSYDVKMKEKGDIPEGYSVSREKKERFSLILESASTNQTSMYLCASSQLAGEQYFGPGTRLTVT.

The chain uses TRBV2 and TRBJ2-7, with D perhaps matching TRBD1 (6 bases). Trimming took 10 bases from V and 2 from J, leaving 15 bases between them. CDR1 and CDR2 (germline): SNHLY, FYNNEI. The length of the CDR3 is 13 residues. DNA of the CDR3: TGTGCCATCGACCGGGACAACACCTACGAGCAGTACTTC. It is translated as CAIDRDNTYEQYF.

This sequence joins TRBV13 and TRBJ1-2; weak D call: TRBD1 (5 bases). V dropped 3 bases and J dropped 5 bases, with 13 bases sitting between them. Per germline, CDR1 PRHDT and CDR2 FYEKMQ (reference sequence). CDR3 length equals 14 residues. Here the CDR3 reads CASSLGQGGYGYTF. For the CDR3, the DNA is TGTGCCAGCAGCTTGGGGCAGGGAGGGTATGGCTACACCTTC.

The CDR3 region is CASSARQGAITQGNIQYF. The CDR3 DNA reads as TGTGCCAGCAGCGCCCGACAGGGGGCTATTACCCAGGGTAACATTCAGTACTTC. The rearrangement joins TRBV9 to TRBJ2-4, with 10 bases identical to TRBD1. This CDR3 comprises 18 residues. CDR1 SGDLS and CDR2 YYNGEE come from the germline V gene. The junction had 16 bases not matched to a gene; V was cut back by 3 bases and J by 7 bases.

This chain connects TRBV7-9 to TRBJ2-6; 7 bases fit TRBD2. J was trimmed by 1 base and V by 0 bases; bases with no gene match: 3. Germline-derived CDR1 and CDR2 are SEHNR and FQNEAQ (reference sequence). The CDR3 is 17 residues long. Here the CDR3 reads CASSLAGLGSGANVLTF. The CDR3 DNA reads TGTGCCAGCAGCTTAGCCGGACTAGGGTCTGGGGCCAACGTCCTGACTTTC.

CDR3: CASSPASVQETQYF. DNA of the CDR3: TGTGCCAGCAGCCCCGCATCGGTCCAAGAGACCCAGTACTTC. The chain links TRBV7-2 to TRBJ2-5; D remains unclear. The CDR3 extends over 14 amino acids. V lost 5 bases, J lost 1 base, and 11 bases lay in between. Germline loops: CDR1 SGHTA, CDR2 FQGNSA.

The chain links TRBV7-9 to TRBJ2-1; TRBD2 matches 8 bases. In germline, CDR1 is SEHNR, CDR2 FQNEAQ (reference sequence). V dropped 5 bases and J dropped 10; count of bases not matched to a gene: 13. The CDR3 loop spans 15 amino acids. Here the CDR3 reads CASSETSDFFTEQFF. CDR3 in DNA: TGTGCCAGCAGCGAGACTAGCGACTTCTTTACGGAGCAGTTCTTC.

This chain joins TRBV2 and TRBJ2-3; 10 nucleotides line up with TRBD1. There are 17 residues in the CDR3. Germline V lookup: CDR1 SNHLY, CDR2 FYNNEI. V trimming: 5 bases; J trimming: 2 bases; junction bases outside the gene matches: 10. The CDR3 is CASSPPGDRGTTDTQYF. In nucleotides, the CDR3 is TGTGCCAGCAGTCCCCCTGGGGACAGGGGAACCACAGATACGCAGTATTTT.

The CDR3 nucleotides are TGTGCCAGCAGCTCACAGGGGACCCAAGAGACCCAGTACTTC. Protein: CASSSQGTQETQYF. The V call is TRBV7-8, the J call TRBJ2-5; 7 nucleotides agree with TRBD1. Germline V CDR1 and CDR2: SGHVS, FQNEAQ. The V and J ends lost 4 bases and 1 base, in that order; junction bases with no gene match: 3. This CDR3 has 14 amino acids.